These 10 T cell receptor beta chains were all obtained from the same sample, sequenced in a study of blood T cell repertoires in COVID-19. The assay was immunoSEQ multiplex PCR, and TCRdb's table has in-frame clones only and misses some. In the table there are 650,000 to 800,000 clones, just under 90% of which are singletons. The sequencing sample was made of peripheral blood. The receptors derive from a woman between 18 and 30 years old with acute or convalescent COVID-19.

The chain employs TRBV4-3 and TRBJ2-7; D remains ambiguous. CDR1 is LGHNA, CDR2 YSLEER, per germline. V shed 3 bases and J shed 0 bases, with 12 bases lying between them. This CDR3 has 15 residues. CDR3 nucleotide sequence: TGCGCCAGCAGCCAGGGCGAGCAGGACTCCTACGAGCAGTACTTC. Translated, it gives CASSQGEQDSYEQYF.

This chain connects TRBV28 to TRBJ1-2, with D maybe TRBD1 (5 bases). V was trimmed by 4 bases and J by 5 bases, leaving 8 bases between them. There are 12 residues in the CDR3. Germline V gene lookup returns CDR1 MDHEN and CDR2 SYDVKM. CDR3 in DNA: TGTGCCAGCAGTTGGCAGGGATATGGCTACACCTTC. It yields the protein CASSWQGYGYTF.

On this clone itself: Distinct nucleotide sequences in the sample also encode this CDR3. This chain connects TRBV7-3 to TRBJ1-5; 9 nucleotides match TRBD1. Germline V CDR1 and CDR2: SGHTA, FQGTGA. V lost 3 bases and J lost 6; bases outside the gene matches: 0. The CDR3 totals 13 residues. In DNA, the CDR3 is TGTGCCAGCAGCTTGACAGGGGGTCAGCCCCAGCATTTT. As protein: CASSLTGGQPQHF.

This clone was seen a handful of times. The chain couples TRBV29-1 to TRBJ1-6; the match to TRBD1 covers 8 bases. Germline CDR1 and CDR2: SQVTM and ANQGSEA. V was clipped by 4 bases and J by 8 bases; unmatched bases: 7. The CDR3 is 14 residues long. In DNA form, the CDR3 reads TGCAGCGTTGCCCCCCGGACAGGGTATTCACCCCTCCACTTT. Translation gives CSVAPRTGYSPLHF. Full variable domain (outside the CDR3, taken from reference TRBV29-1 and TRBJ1-6): SAVISQKPSRDICQRGTSLTIQCQVDSQVTMMFWYRQQPGQSLTLIATANQGSEATYESGFVIDKFPISRPNLTFSTLTVSNMSPEDSSIYLCSVAPRTGYSPLHFGNGTRLTVT.

The chain recombines TRBV15 with TRBJ2-3; 8 nucleotides line up with TRBD2. This CDR3 contains 15 residues. CDR1 is LNHNV, CDR2 YYDKDF, per germline (reference sequence). Losses at the gene ends were 11 bases for V and 2 bases for J; bases not matched to a gene: 12. The CDR3 sequence is CAAGRGGVFTDTQYF. CDR3 coding DNA: TGTGCCGCCGGGAGGGGAGGGGTCTTCACAGATACGCAGTATTTT.

The CDR3 here is CASSYLPGRNGYTF. CDR3 bases: TGTGCCAGCAGTTACCTTCCAGGGAGGAATGGCTACACCTTC. This chain links TRBV6-5 with TRBJ1-2, with D maybe TRBD1 (5 bases). V was shortened by 2 bases and J by 6 bases, with 13 bases between the two germline ends. The CDR3 sequence is 14 residues long. Germline V CDR1 and CDR2: MNHEY, SVGAGI.

The chain carries TRBV13 and TRBJ2-7, with D perhaps matching TRBD1 (5 bases). Trimming removed 0 bases at V and 2 bases at J, with 11 bases between. Germline V CDR1 and CDR2: PRHDT, FYEKMQ (reference sequence). This CDR3 has 15 amino acids. DNA for the CDR3: TGTGCCAGCAGCTTAGGCGGGCAGGGCGCCTACGAGCAGTACTTC. Protein sequence: CASSLGGQGAYEQYF.

The chain is built from TRBV5-6 and TRBJ2-1; no definite D call. V was trimmed by 0 bases and J by 0 bases, leaving 7 bases between them. Germline V gene lookup returns CDR1 SGHDT and CDR2 YYEEEE. The CDR3 is 15 amino acids. The CDR3 is CASSLVSLSYNEQFF. CDR3 sequence (DNA): TGTGCCAGCAGCTTGGTGAGCCTCTCCTACAATGAGCAGTTCTTC.

This clone was counted once. This chain joins TRBV4-2 and TRBJ1-2; 9 nucleotides agree with TRBD1. Germline CDR1 LGHNA, CDR2 YNFKEQ. Trimming cost V 4 bases and J 0 bases; bases outside gene matches: 6. The CDR3 is made up of 16 amino acids. The CDR3 DNA follows: TGTGCCAGCAGCCGGGGACAGGGATCGGCTAACTATGGCTACACCTTC. Translating gives CASSRGQGSANYGYTF.

This sequence joins TRBV4-2 and TRBJ1-3; D remains unclear. From germline, CDR1 is LGHNA and CDR2 YNFKEQ. V shed 0 bases and J shed 0 bases, with 12 bases lying between them. The CDR3 runs 17 residues. The CDR3 bases are TGTGCCAGCAGCCAAGATTATGGCTCGATCTCTGGAAACACCATATATTTT. It codes for CASSQDYGSISGNTIYF.